This passage covers 27 T cell receptor beta chains from one sample sequenced in a study of cytomegalovirus exposure and HLA in healthy donors. The PCR made use of 60 Vbeta and 13 Jbeta primers. TCRdb's table, derived via immunoSEQ multiplex PCR, lists solely in-frame clones and lacks some. This sample has 150,000 to 200,000 clones, with about four fifths found just once. The sample was PBMCs. The receptors derive from a boy younger than 18 in good health and CMV-seronegative.

The chain combines TRBV4-1 with TRBJ1-4, with TRBD1 as a possible D gene (5 bases). The CDR3 extends over 15 amino acids. Germline-derived CDR1 and CDR2 are MGHRA and YSYEKL. Trimming removed 2 bases from V and 5 bases from J, with 12 bases in between. The CDR3 DNA follows: TGCGCCAGCAGCCAACCGTACGGGGGGAATGAAAAACTGTTTTTT. Protein product: CASSQPYGGNEKLFF.

This clone was counted only a few times. The chain recombines TRBV6-5 with TRBJ2-1, with 7 bases matching TRBD2. Germline assignment: CDR1 MNHEY and CDR2 SVGAGI. The V segment lost 2 bases and the J segment 6 bases; nucleotides outside the gene matches: 4. This CDR3 comprises 14 residues. The CDR3 here is CASSYGGSPNEQFF. The CDR3 bases are TGTGCCAGCAGTTACGGCGGGAGTCCCAATGAGCAGTTCTTC.

This clone appeared once. The chain has TRBV7-9 and TRBJ1-1, with TRBD1 as a possible D gene (6 bases). V lost 0 bases and J lost 1, with 15 bases in between. The CDR3 sequence is 17 residues long. Germline CDR1 SEHNR, CDR2 FQNEAQ (reference sequence). The CDR3 loop reads CASSLALPGQTNTEAFF. CDR3 DNA: TGTGCCAGCAGCTTAGCCCTACCGGGACAAACGAACACTGAAGCTTTCTTT.

The rearrangement uses TRBV9 and TRBJ2-3, with 8 bases that match TRBD1. There are 16 residues in the CDR3. Looked up from germline, CDR1 is SGDLS and CDR2 is YYNGEE. V lost 3 bases, J lost 0 bases, and 6 bases stayed unmatched. CDR3 DNA sequence: TGTGCCAGCAGCGGACAGGGGAGTACTAGCACAGATACGCAGTATTTT. Its protein product is CASSGQGSTSTDTQYF.

This chain joins TRBV27 and TRBJ2-1; a possible D gene is TRBD2 (6 bases). This CDR3 is 16 amino acids long. V was cut by 2 bases and J by 9 bases, with 20 bases left in between. From germline, CDR1 is MNHEY and CDR2 SMNVEV (reference sequence). CDR3 protein: CASSLPTGDSGGEQFF. The DNA for the CDR3 is TGTGCCAGCAGTTTACCCACCGGGGATAGCGGTGGTGAGCAGTTCTTC.

This clone was seen a single time. The chain combines TRBV7-3 with TRBJ2-7; 9 bases line up with TRBD1. This CDR3 has 15 residues. J gave up 3 bases and V 2 bases, and 5 bases lay outside the gene matches. Germline V gives CDR1 SGHTA, CDR2 FQGTGA. CDR3 loop: CASSLVGTGFYEQYF. DNA for the CDR3: TGTGCCAGCAGCTTAGTTGGGACAGGGTTCTACGAGCAGTACTTC.

The chain is built from TRBV15 and TRBJ1-2; D perhaps matches TRBD1 (5 bases). The CDR3 is 17 residues long. V gave up 4 bases and J gave up 3 bases, with 21 bases separating them. Germline V gives CDR1 LNHNV, CDR2 YYDKDF (reference sequence). In nucleotides, the CDR3 is TGTGCCACCAGCAATACGGGGGTTGCCGTAACGGACTATGGCTACACCTTC. Its protein is CATSNTGVAVTDYGYTF.

This clone is a singleton in its sample. The chain uses TRBV28 and TRBJ1-4, with 7 bases identical to TRBD1. This CDR3 contains 15 residues. J lost 5 bases, V lost 6 bases, and 9 bases had no gene match. CDR1 is MDHEN and CDR2 is SYDVKM in the germline V gene. Here the CDR3 reads CASRGSGQKNEKLFF. CDR3 nucleotides: TGTGCCAGCAGGGGATCGGGACAGAAGAATGAAAAACTGTTTTTT.

CDR3: CASRASAGGQRYEQYF. The CDR3, as DNA: TGTGCCAGCAGGGCCTCTGCGGGGGGCCAGCGCTACGAGCAGTACTTC. The gene calls are TRBV2 and TRBJ2-7, with 8 bases aligning to TRBD2. The germline gives CDR1 SNHLY, CDR2 FYNNEI. V was clipped by 6 bases and J by 3 bases; unmatched bases: 13. The CDR3 sequence is 16 residues long.

The chain joins TRBV5-8 to TRBJ1-5; D is ambiguous. Per the germline V gene, CDR1 is SGHTS and CDR2 is YDEGEE. The CDR3 is made up of 15 amino acids. V lost 0 bases to trimming and J lost 2 bases, with 9 bases between them. In DNA form, the CDR3 reads TGTGCCAGCAGCTTGGAAGGAGGAGGCAATCAGCCCCAGCATTTT. Its protein is CASSLEGGGNQPQHF.

The chain couples TRBV4-1 to TRBJ1-1; 11 nucleotides match TRBD1. CDR3 length equals 18 residues. With V trimmed by 0 bases and J by 3 bases, 9 bases remained unmatched. Germline V gene lookup returns CDR1 MGHRA and CDR2 YSYEKL. The DNA of the CDR3 is TGCGCCAGCAGCCAAGACTTGGAGAGGGGACAGGGGGACACTGAAGCTTTCTTT. It translates to CASSQDLERGQGDTEAFF.

The chain has TRBV4-2 and TRBJ2-2; 14 bases line up with TRBD2. Germline lookup yields CDR1 LGHNA and CDR2 YNFKEQ. V lost 5 bases, J lost 4 bases, and 9 bases stayed unmatched. The CDR3 runs to 18 residues. The CDR3: CASSLGLAGVRLTGELFF. The CDR3 nucleotides are TGTGCCAGCAGCTTGGGACTAGCGGGAGTCCGGCTCACCGGGGAGCTGTTTTTT.

The chain combines TRBV21-1 with TRBJ1-5; TRBD1, the D gene given by the table, was not confirmed from the DNA. TRBV21-1 is a known pseudogene. This CDR3 is built from 20 residues. The CDR3 protein is CASSNRTGLVSLTPHQPQHF. CDR3 DNA sequence: TGTGCCAGCAGCAACAGGACAGGTCTAGTGTCCCTTACACCCCATCAGCCCCAGCATTTT.

The chain recombines TRBV4-3 with TRBJ1-4, with 8 bases identical to TRBD1. Germline CDR1 and CDR2: LGHNA and YSLEER. The CDR3 loop spans 15 amino acids. V was pared by 0 bases and J by 7 bases, with 4 bases of the junction left unmatched. CDR3 DNA: TGCGCCAGCAGCCAAGATGCAGGGGGCCTTGAAAAACTGTTTTTT. This translates into CASSQDAGGLEKLFF.

J is TRBJ1-1 and V is TRBV5-5, with D possibly matching TRBD1 (6 bases). Germline V gene lookup returns CDR1 SGHKS and CDR2 YYEKEE (reference sequence). There are 14 residues in the CDR3. Between the trimmed V and J ends, which lost 3 bases and 4 bases, there was a span of 13 bases. The CDR3 DNA reads TGTGCCAGCAGCTCAAACAGGGTGGGCACTGAAGCTTTCTTT. Residues: CASSSNRVGTEAFF.

The V gene is TRBV7-8, the J gene TRBJ2-5; D perhaps matches TRBD2 (5 bases). Germline V gene sequence: CDR1 SGHVS, CDR2 FQNEAQ. The CDR3 contains 15 residues. V lost 1 base and J lost 3, with 12 bases in between. Written as DNA, the CDR3 is TGTGCCAGCAGCTTAGGCCCGGGGATAGAAGAGACCCAGTACTTC. Translating it yields CASSLGPGIEETQYF.

The chain is built from TRBV5-1 and TRBJ2-5; 7 nucleotides line up with TRBD2. Trimming took 4 bases from V and 1 from J; bases not matched to a gene: 4. The length of the CDR3 is 14 residues. Germline V lookup: CDR1 SGHRS, CDR2 YFSETQ. The chain's CDR3 is CASSPGTTQETQYF. For the CDR3, the DNA is TGCGCCAGCAGCCCCGGGACTACCCAAGAGACCCAGTACTTC.

The chain couples TRBV6-7 to TRBJ1-2; D is uncertain. TRBV6-7 is an ORF for which the function is uncertain. Trimming took 2 bases from V and 2 from J, leaving 6 bases between them. The CDR3 loop spans 13 amino acids. The CDR3 is CASSYPPNYGYTF. The CDR3 nucleotides read TGTGCCAGCAGTTACCCCCCAAACTATGGCTACACCTTC.

The table lists this clone with a few counts. The junction shows a germline mismatch at one end, possibly a read error. The chain combines TRBV7-7 with TRBJ2-2, with D tentatively TRBD1 (7 bases). Looked up from germline, CDR1 is SSHAT and CDR2 is FNYEAQ (reference sequence). CDR3 length: 16 residues. The CDR3 loop is CASSFSAQGGTGELFF. Written as DNA, the CDR3 is TGTGCTAGCAGCTTCAGTGCCCAGGGGGGCACCGGGGAGCTGTTTTTT.

The CDR3 region is CASAHSVRGTDTQYF. Written as DNA, the CDR3 is TGTGCCAGCGCCCATTCCGTCAGGGGCACAGATACGCAGTATTTT. The genes are TRBV6-1 and TRBJ2-3; a weak D match, TRBD1 (5 bases). The ends were cut back, 8 bases at V and 1 base at J, with 16 bases in the middle. The germline CDR1 and CDR2 sequences are MNHNS and SASEGT. The CDR3 is made up of 15 amino acids.

Here the CDR3 DNA reads TGTGCCAGCACTATTACCGGGACTGGGTTCGACGAGCAGTACTTC. This translates into CASTITGTGFDEQYF. J is TRBJ2-7 and V is TRBV2; TRBD2 might be the D (6 bases). There are 15 residues in the CDR3. Per the germline V gene, CDR1 is SNHLY and CDR2 is FYNNEI. Trimming stripped 7 bases from V and 5 bases from J, with 21 bases between. Together with reference TRBV2 and TRBJ2-7, the CDR3 gives the full variable domain: EPEVTQTPSHQVTQMGQEVILRCVPISNHLYFYWYRQILGQKVEFLVSFYNNEISEKSEIFDDQFSVERPDGSNFTLKIRSTKLEDSAMYFCASTITGTGFDEQYFGPGTRLTVT.

The chain couples TRBV28 to TRBJ2-3, with 14 nucleotides matching TRBD2. Germline assignment: CDR1 MDHEN and CDR2 SYDVKM. V shed 7 bases and J 6 bases; nucleotides not matched to a gene: 18. The CDR3 spans 19 residues. CDR3 protein: CASISFTGTSGRRRDTQYF. The CDR3 DNA follows: TGTGCCAGCATCTCTTTCACCGGGACTAGCGGGAGACGGCGGGATACGCAGTATTTT.

The V gene is TRBV19, the J gene TRBJ2-3; 8 bases align to TRBD1. V dropped 4 bases and J dropped 4; count of bases not matched to a gene: 7. The length of the CDR3 is 15 residues. Germline-derived CDR1 and CDR2 are LNHDA and SQIVND (reference sequence). In DNA form, the CDR3 reads TGTGCCAGTAGTAGCGGACAGGGCCGCCCAGATACGCAGTATTTT. Translation gives CASSSGQGRPDTQYF.

The J gene is TRBJ2-1, the V gene TRBV5-5, with 10 bases aligning to TRBD2. V was pared by 0 bases and J by 2 bases, with 5 bases of the junction left unmatched. Per germline, CDR1 SGHKS and CDR2 YYEKEE (reference sequence). The CDR3 sequence is 17 residues long. The CDR3 DNA is TGTGCCAGCAGCTTGGGGGCTAGCGGGGGAACCTACAATGAGCAGTTCTTC. Protein product: CASSLGASGGTYNEQFF.

The chain combines TRBV7-3 with TRBJ2-1, with 16 bases matching TRBD2. In germline, CDR1 is SGHTA, CDR2 FQGTGA. With V trimmed by 4 bases and J by 9 bases, 6 bases remained unmatched. The CDR3 has 16 residues. CDR3 sequence: CASSSTGTSGRVEQFF. In DNA, the CDR3 is TGTGCCAGCAGCTCCACCGGGACTAGCGGGAGGGTTGAGCAGTTCTTC.

The CDR3 DNA reads as TGTGCCAGCAGTTATTACAGGGCATCTAATGAAAAACTGTTTTTT. It codes for CASSYYRASNEKLFF. This rearrangement joins TRBV6-5 to TRBJ1-4, with D possibly TRBD1 on 6 matching bases. Germline CDR1 and CDR2: MNHEY and SVGAGI. Between the trimmed V and J ends, which lost 3 bases and 3 bases, there was a span of 11 bases. The CDR3 consists of 15 residues.

This clone was observed a few times. The chain is built from TRBV6-5 and TRBJ1-5; D unresolved. This CDR3 spans 15 amino acids. Germline lookup yields CDR1 MNHEY and CDR2 SVGAGI. V was trimmed by 2 bases and J by 4 bases, leaving 12 bases between them. This chain's CDR3 is CASSYAGPGNQPQHF. The CDR3 region has the DNA TGTGCCAGCAGTTACGCCGGGCCGGGGAATCAGCCCCAGCATTTT.